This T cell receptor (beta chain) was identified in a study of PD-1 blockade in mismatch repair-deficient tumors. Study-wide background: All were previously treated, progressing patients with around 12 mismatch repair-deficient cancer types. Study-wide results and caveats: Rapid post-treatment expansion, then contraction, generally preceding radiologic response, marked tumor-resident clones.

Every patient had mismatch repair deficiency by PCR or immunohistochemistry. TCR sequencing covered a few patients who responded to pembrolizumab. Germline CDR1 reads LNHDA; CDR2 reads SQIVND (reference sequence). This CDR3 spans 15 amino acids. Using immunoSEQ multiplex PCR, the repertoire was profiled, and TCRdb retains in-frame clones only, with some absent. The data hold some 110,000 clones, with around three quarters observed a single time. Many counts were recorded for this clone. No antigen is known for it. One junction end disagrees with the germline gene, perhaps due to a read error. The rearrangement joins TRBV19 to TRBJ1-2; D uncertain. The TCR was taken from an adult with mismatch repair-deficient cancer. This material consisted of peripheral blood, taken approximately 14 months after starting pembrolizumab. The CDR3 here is CASCIPGLSNYGYTF. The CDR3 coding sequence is TGTGCCAGTTGTATCCCAGGACTATCTAACTATGGCTACACCTTC.